Listed below are T cell receptor beta chains from one sample, sequenced in a study of blood T cell repertoires in COVID-19. Repertoires were generated with immunoSEQ multiplex PCR, while TCRdb's copy carries only in-frame clones and drops some. This table has 200,000 to 250,000 clones, over 80% appearing once. Sequencing was carried out using peripheral blood. These receptor sequences come from a man aged 25-45 years who had recovered from COVID-19. Both conserved end residues are part of each CDR3. Each record gives: V gene, CDR3 protein.

TRBV9	CASSVGSLVNEQFF
TRBV6-5	CASSYSGGIGTEAFF
TRBV7-6	CASSLRTAGPGSNQPQHF
TRBV28	CASSSDRRAAFF
TRBV10-3	CAISELGGSYGYTF
TRBV10-3	CAISPGLNTEAFF
TRBV4-1	CASSHGTVNTEAFF
TRBV3-1/TRBV3-2	CASSQATGTRFGAQETQYF
TRBV29-1	CSVGLAGETQYF
TRBV21-1	CASSKSLQGQTGELFF
TRBV6-5	CASSWGPGGSYEQYF
TRBV5-4	CASSPGTGFSYEQYF
TRBV29-1	CSVDDRRGGYTF
TRBV19	CASSRTGGGYGYTF
TRBV5-4	CASSLALEQDLRETQYF
TRBV6-5	CASSSISGNIQYF
TRBV9	CASSGSGTIYGYTF
TRBV6-5	CASSSTASYEQYF
TRBV3-1/TRBV3-2	CASSQDRTGGFYGYTF
TRBV6-5	CASSPRGGSNYGYTF
TRBV11-1	CASSTLDRVKSYEQYF
TRBV9	CASSVEGTAITGELFF
TRBV5-1	CASSPLRQSLQETQYF
TRBV5-6	CASSQGGSGNTIYF
TRBV9	CASSNLPQAGPNSPLHF
TRBV20-1	CSASFSSGGQETQYF
TRBV20-1	CSASLAGGQQTQYF
TRBV18	CASSRLVDTEAFF
TRBV2	CASTNLGGGYTF
TRBV18	CASSPRQGEAFF
TRBV2	CAGAPGSSSDQYF
TRBV19	CASSDPGQHSPLHF
TRBV11-2	CASSLGIARHKNTEAFF
TRBV5-6	CASSWGELRDTGELFF
TRBV11-3	CASSSYRGTGELFF
TRBV5-6	CASSFLAGGKETQYF
TRBV24-1	CATSDWTGADEQFF
TRBV28	CASRPRKNTEAFF
TRBV5-4	CASIERDRNYGYTF
TRBV6-5	CASRPGQGYYEQYF
TRBV12-3/TRBV12-4	CASSRDSIYEQYF
TRBV2	CASSEDRAWETQYF
TRBV9	CASSAGTAYEQYF
TRBV6-5	CASSMSVGNTIYF
TRBV24-1	CATSASDRSGYTF
TRBV10-3	CAISEPRLAGETWNTGELFF
TRBV10-3	CAISVEQIYGYTF
TRBV20-1	CSASWGGSGNTIYF
TRBV5-6	CASSLLQGTYEAFF
TRBV14	CASSAGFGQETQYF